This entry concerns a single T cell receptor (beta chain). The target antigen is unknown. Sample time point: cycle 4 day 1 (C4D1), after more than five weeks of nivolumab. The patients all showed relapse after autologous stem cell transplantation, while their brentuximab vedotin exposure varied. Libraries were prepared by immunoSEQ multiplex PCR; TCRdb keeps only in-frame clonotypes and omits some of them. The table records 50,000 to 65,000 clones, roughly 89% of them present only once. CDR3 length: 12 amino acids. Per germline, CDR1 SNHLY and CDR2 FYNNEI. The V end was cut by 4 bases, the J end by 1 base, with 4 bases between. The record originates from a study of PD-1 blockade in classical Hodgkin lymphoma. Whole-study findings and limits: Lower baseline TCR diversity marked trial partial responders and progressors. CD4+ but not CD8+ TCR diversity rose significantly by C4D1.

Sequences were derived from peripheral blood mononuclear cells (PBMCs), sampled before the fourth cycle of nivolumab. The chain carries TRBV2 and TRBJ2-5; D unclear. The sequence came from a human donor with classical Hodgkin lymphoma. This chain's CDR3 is CASSVSQETQYF. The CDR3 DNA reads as TGTGCCAGCAGTGTTAGCCAAGAGACCCAGTACTTC. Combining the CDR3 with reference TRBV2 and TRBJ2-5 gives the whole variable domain EPEVTQTPSHQVTQMGQEVILRCVPISNHLYFYWYRQILGQKVEFLVSFYNNEISEKSEIFDDQFSVERPDGSNFTLKIRSTKLEDSAMYFCASSVSQETQYFGPGTRLLVL.